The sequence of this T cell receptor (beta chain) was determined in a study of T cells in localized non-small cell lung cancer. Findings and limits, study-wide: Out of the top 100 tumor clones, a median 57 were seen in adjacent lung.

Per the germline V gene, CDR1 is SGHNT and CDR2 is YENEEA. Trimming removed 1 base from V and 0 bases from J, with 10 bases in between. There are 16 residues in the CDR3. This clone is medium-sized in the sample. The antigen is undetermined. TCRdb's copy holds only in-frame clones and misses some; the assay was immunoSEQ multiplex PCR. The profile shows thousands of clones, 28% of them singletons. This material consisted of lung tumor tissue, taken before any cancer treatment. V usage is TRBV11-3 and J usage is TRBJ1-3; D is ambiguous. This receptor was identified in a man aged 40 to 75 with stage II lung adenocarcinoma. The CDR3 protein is CASSLVGIPSGNTIYF. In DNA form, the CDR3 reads TGTGCCAGCAGCTTAGTGGGGATCCCCTCTGGAAACACCATATATTTT. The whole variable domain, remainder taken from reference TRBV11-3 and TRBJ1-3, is EAGVVQSPRYKIIEKKQPVAFWCNPISGHNTLYWYLQNLGQGPELLIRYENEEAVDDSQLPKDRFSAERLKGVDSTLKIQPAELGDSAVYLCASSLVGIPSGNTIYFGEGSWLTVV.